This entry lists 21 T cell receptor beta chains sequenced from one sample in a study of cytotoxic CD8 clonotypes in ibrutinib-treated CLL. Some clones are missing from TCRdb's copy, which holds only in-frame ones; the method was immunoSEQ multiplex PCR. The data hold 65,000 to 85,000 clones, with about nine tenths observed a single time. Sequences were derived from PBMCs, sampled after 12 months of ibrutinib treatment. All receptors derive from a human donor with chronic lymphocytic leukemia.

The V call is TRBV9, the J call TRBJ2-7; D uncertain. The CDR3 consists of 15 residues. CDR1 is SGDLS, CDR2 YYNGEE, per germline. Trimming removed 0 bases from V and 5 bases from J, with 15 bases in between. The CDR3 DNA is TGTGCCAGCAGCGTAGAACCGCTTGGTTTGAACGAGCAGTACTTC. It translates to CASSVEPLGLNEQYF.

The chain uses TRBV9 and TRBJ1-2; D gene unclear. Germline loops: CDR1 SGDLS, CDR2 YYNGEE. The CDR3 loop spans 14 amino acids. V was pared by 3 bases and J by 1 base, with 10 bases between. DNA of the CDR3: TGTGCCAGCAGCGCCCCTGGCGTTAACTATGGCTACACCTTC. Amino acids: CASSAPGVNYGYTF.

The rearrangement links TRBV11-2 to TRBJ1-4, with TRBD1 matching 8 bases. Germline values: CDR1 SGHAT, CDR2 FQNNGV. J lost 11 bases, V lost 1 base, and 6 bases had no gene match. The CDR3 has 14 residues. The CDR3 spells CASSLGQGARKLFF. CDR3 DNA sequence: TGTGCCAGCAGCTTAGGGCAGGGGGCTCGGAAACTGTTTTTT.

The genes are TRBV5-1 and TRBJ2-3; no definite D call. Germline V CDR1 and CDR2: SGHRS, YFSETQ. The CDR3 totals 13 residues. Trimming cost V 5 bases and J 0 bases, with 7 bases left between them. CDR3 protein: CASRDVSTDTQYF. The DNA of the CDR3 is TGCGCCAGCAGGGACGTGAGCACAGATACGCAGTATTTT. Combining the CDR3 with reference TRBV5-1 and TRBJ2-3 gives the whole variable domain KAGVTQTPRYLIKTRGQQVTLSCSPISGHRSVSWYQQTPGQGLQFLFEYFSETQRNKGNFPGRFSGRQFSNSRSEMNVSTLELGDSALYLCASRDVSTDTQYFGPGTRLTVL.

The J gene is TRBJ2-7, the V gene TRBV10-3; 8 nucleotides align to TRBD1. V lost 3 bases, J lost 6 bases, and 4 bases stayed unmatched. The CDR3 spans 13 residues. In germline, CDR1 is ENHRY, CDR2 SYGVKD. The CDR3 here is CAISEPTGGEQYF. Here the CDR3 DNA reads TGTGCCATCAGTGAACCCACAGGGGGCGAGCAGTACTTC.

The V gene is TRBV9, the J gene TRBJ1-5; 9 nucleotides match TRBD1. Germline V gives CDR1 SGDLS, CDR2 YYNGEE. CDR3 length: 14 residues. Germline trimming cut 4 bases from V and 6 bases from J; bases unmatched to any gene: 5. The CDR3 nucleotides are TGTGCCAGCAGCTTAGGGACAGGGTTTCAGCCCCAGCATTTT. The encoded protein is CASSLGTGFQPQHF.

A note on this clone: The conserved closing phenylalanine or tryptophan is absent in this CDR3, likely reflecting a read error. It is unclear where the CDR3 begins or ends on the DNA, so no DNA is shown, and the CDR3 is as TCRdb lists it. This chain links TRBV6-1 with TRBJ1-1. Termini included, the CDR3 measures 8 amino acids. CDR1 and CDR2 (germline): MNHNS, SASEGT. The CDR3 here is CASSGQGL.

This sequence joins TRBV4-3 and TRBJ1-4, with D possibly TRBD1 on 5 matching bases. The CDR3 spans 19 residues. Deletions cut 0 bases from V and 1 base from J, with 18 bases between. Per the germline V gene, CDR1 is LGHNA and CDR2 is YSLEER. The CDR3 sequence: CASSQDIRAGRITNEKLFF. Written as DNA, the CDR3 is TGCGCCAGCAGCCAAGATATCAGGGCGGGGAGGATAACTAATGAAAAACTGTTTTTT.

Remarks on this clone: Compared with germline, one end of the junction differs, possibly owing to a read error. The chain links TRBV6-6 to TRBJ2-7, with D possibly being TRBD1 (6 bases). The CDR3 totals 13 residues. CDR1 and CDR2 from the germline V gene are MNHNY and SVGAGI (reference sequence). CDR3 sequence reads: CASTSQGSSEQYF. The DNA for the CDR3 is TGTGCCAGCACCTCACAGGGATCCTCCGAGCAGTACTTC.

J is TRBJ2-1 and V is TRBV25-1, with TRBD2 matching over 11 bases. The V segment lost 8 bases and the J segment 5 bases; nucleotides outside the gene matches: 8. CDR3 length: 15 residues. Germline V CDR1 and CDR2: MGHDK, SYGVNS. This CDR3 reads CASEPRLAGNNEQFF. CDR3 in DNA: TGTGCCAGCGAACCGAGACTAGCGGGGAACAATGAGCAGTTCTTC. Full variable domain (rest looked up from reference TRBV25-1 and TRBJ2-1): EADIYQTPRYLVIGTGKKITLECSQTMGHDKMYWYQQDPGMELHLIHYSYGVNSTEKGDLSSESTVSRIRTEHFPLTLESARPSHTSQYLCASEPRLAGNNEQFFGPGTRLTVL.

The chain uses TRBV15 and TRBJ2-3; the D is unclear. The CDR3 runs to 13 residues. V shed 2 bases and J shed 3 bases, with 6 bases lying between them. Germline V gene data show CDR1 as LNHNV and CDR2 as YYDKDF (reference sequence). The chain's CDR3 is CATSRSFTDTQYF. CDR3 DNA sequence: TGTGCCACCAGCAGATCGTTTACAGATACGCAGTATTTT.

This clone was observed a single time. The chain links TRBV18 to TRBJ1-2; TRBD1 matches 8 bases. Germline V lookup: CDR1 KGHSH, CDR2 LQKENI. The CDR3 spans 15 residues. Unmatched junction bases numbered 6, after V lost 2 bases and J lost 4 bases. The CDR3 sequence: CASSPNGQGAYGYTF. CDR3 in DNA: TGTGCCAGCTCACCAAATGGCCAGGGGGCCTATGGCTACACCTTC.

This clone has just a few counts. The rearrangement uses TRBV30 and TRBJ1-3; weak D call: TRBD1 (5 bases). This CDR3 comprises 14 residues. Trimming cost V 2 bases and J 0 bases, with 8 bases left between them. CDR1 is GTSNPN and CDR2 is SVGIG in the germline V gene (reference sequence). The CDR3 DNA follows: TGTGCCTGGAGTCGCAGGGTCTCTGGAAACACCATATATTTT. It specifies CAWSRRVSGNTIYF.

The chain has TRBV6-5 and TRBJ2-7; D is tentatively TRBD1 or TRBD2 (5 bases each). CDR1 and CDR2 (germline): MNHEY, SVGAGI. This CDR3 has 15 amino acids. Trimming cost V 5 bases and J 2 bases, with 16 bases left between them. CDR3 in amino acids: CASSLSGTVTYEQYF. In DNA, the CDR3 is TGTGCCAGCAGTCTTTCCGGGACGGTGACCTACGAGCAGTACTTC.

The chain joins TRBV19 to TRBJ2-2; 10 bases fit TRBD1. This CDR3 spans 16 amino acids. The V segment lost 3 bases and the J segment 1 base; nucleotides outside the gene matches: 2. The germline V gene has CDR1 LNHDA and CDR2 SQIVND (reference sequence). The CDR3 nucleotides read TGTGCCAGTAGTATCGACAGGGGGCGGAACACCGGGGAGCTGTTTTTT. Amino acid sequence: CASSIDRGRNTGELFF.

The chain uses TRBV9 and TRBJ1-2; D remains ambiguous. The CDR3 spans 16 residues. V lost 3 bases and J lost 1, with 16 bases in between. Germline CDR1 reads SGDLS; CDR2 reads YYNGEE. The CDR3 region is CASSALAINYNYGYTF. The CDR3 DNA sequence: TGTGCCAGCAGCGCTCTGGCAATAAACTATAACTATGGCTACACCTTC.

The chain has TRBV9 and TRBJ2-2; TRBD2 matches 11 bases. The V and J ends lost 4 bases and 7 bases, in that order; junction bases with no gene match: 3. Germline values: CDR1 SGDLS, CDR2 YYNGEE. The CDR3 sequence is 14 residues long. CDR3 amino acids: CASSPGLAVGELFF. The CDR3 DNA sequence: TGTGCCAGCAGCCCGGGACTAGCGGTCGGGGAGCTGTTTTTT.

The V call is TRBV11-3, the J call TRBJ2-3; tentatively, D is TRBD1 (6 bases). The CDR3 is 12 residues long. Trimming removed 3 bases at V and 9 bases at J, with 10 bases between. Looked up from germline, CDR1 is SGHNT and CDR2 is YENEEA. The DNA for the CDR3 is TGTGCCAGCAGCTTTGGGCAGGGGACGCAGTATTTT. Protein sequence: CASSFGQGTQYF.

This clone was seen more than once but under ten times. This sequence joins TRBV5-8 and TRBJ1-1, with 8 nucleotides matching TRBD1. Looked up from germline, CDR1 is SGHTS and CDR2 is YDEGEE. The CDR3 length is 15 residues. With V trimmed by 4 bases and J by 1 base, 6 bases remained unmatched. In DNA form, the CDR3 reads TGTGCCAGCAGCGTACAGGGGGGATGGAACACTGAAGCTTTCTTT. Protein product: CASSVQGGWNTEAFF.

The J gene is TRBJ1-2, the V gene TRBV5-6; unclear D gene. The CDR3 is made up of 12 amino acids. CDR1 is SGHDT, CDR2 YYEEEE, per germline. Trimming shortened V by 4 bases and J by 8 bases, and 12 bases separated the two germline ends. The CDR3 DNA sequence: TGTGCCAGCAGCCCTGGGCAGGTGGGCTACACCTTC. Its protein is CASSPGQVGYTF.

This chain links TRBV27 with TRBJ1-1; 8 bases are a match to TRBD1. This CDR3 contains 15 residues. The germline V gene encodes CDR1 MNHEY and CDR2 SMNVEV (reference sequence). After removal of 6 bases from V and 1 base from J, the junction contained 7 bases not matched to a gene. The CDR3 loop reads CASSTRGPKNTEAFF. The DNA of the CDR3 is TGTGCCAGCAGCACCAGGGGGCCTAAGAACACTGAAGCTTTCTTT.